This T cell receptor beta chain appears in the sequencing data of a study of T-cell memory formation after mild COVID-19. Study context: Largely, the TCR clusters proved donor specific. Study-wide points: A subset of responding clones appeared in pre-infection memory, suggesting cross-reactive memory joined. CD4+ bias marked clones expanding day 15 to 37, unlike balanced contracting clones.

Trimming removed 4 bases at V and 7 bases at J, with 14 bases between. CDR1 and CDR2 from the germline V gene are SGHDT and YYEEEE. The CDR3 spans 14 residues. Each CDR3 protein is one row after TCRdb ran MiXCR on the 5' RACE reads. This sample has tens of thousands of distinct CDR3 sequences, with about 6.1% found just once. This clonotype has only a few counts. No antigen is known for it. The TCR originated in an adult who had mild COVID-19 (a few samples of this study predate the infection). Cell type and time point are not known. What was sequenced was PBMCs or a T cell subset sorted from them (not recorded which). The chain links TRBV5-6 to TRBJ2-2; weak D call: TRBD2 (6 bases). CDR3 coding DNA: TGTGCCAGCAGCCGTAGCGGATGGGGCGGGGAGCTGTTTTTT. Amino acids: CASSRSGWGGELFF.